This TCR beta chain comes out of a study of neurological immune-mediated disorders. Notes on the study in general: Because no CDR3 amino acid sequences were shared across subjects by expanded clones, private repertoires were suggested in all groups.

The authors produced cDNA by 5'RACE using 10-nucleotide random UMIs. TCRdb called the 5' RACE reads again in MiXCR, with one record for every CDR3 protein. The repertoire holds roughly 16,000 distinct CDR3 sequences, with roughly 9% as singletons. Trimming shortened V by 1 base and J by 0 bases, and 10 bases separated the two germline ends. This CDR3 spans 16 amino acids. Germline values: CDR1 MNHEY, CDR2 SMNVEV (reference sequence). This clonotype was seen at least ten times. Its specificity is unknown. Volunteers from a blood bank in Maryland, USA, constituted the healthy controls. Sorted libraries used approximately 980,000 CD4+ or CD8+ T cells.

The source is a middle-aged man in good health. The sample taken for sequencing was CD8+ T cells from blood. The J gene is TRBJ2-1, the V gene TRBV27; the D is unclear. This CDR3 is CASSLYSGSSYNEQFF. The CDR3 DNA reads TGTGCCAGCAGTTTATACTCTGGAAGCTCCTACAATGAGCAGTTCTTC.